Presented here are 10 T cell receptor beta chains from one specimen sequenced in a study of blood T cell repertoires in COVID-19. Sequenced by immunoSEQ multiplex PCR; TCRdb stores in-frame clones only, minus some. The sample records 200,000 to 250,000 clones, over 80% being singletons. The sample consisted of peripheral blood. All receptors come from a man aged 25 to 40 who had recovered from COVID-19.

The genes are TRBV13 and TRBJ2-3; the D is unclear. The CDR3 has 17 residues. From germline, CDR1 is PRHDT and CDR2 FYEKMQ (reference sequence). V shed 2 bases and J shed 2 bases, with 17 bases lying between them. CDR3 nucleotide sequence: TGTGCCAGCAGCTTACTAAGACTCCCCCTATCCACAGATACGCAGTATTTT. It is translated as CASSLLRLPLSTDTQYF.

The CDR3 DNA reads as TGTGCCAGCAGCCGGGCGGGGGTGAGCTCCTACAATGAGCAGTTCTTC. Its translation is CASSRAGVSSYNEQFF. V gene TRBV7-3 combines with J gene TRBJ2-1, with 7 bases that match TRBD2. Unmatched junction bases numbered 7, after V lost 5 bases and J lost 0 bases. From germline, CDR1 is SGHTA and CDR2 FQGTGA. The CDR3 length is 16 residues.

The rearrangement joins TRBV2 to TRBJ2-1; 11 bases line up with TRBD2. Trimming removed 11 bases from V and 5 bases from J; junction bases left unmatched: 8. Germline-derived CDR1 and CDR2 are SNHLY and FYNNEI. The CDR3 is made up of 14 amino acids. The CDR3: CAEHSGGGNNEQFF. The CDR3 DNA reads as TGTGCCGAACATAGCGGGGGGGGAAACAATGAGCAGTTCTTC.

The rearrangement uses TRBV2 and TRBJ2-1; TRBD2 agrees at 9 bases. The V segment lost 7 bases and the J segment 6 bases; nucleotides outside the gene matches: 19. Germline CDR1 SNHLY, CDR2 FYNNEI. The CDR3 runs 18 residues. In DNA, the CDR3 is TGTGCCAGCACCCGACCTACTCAAGGGGCGGGGGGGGGCAATGAGCAGTTCTTC. This gives the protein CASTRPTQGAGGGNEQFF. The variable domain in full, with the rest retrieved from reference TRBV2 and TRBJ2-1, is EPEVTQTPSHQVTQMGQEVILRCVPISNHLYFYWYRQILGQKVEFLVSFYNNEISEKSEIFDDQFSVERPDGSNFTLKIRSTKLEDSAMYFCASTRPTQGAGGGNEQFFGPGTRLTVL.

The chain carries TRBV7-2 and TRBJ2-3; 15 nucleotides match TRBD2. V was pared by 5 bases and J by 2 bases, with 8 bases of the junction left unmatched. The length of the CDR3 is 18 residues. The germline CDR1 and CDR2 sequences are SGHTA and FQGNSA. The CDR3 region has the DNA TGTGCCAGCAGCCCGGGACTAGCGGGGGGTACCATCACAGATACGCAGTATTTT. This translates into CASSPGLAGGTITDTQYF.

Only one count was recorded for this clone. J is TRBJ2-3 and V is TRBV2, with 7 bases fitting TRBD2. Germline CDR1 is SNHLY and CDR2 is FYNNEI. This CDR3 has 15 amino acids. Trimming cost V 4 bases and J 0 bases; bases outside gene matches: 4. CDR3 coding DNA: TGTGCCAGCAGTGTATCGGGGGGAAGCACAGATACGCAGTATTTT. Its protein is CASSVSGGSTDTQYF.

The chain recombines TRBV7-6 with TRBJ2-5; possibly TRBD2 for D (6 bases). The ends were cut back, 3 bases at V and 4 bases at J, with 12 bases in the middle. CDR1 is SGHVS and CDR2 is FNYEAQ in the germline V gene. The CDR3 is 14 residues long. The DNA for the CDR3 is TGTGCCAGCAGCTTTAGGGGACTTGGAGAGACCCAGTACTTC. Translating gives CASSFRGLGETQYF.

This chain joins TRBV6-2 or TRBV6-3 and TRBJ2-3; D not resolved. Germline V gives CDR1 MNHEY, CDR2 SVGEGT. The CDR3 sequence is 11 residues long. Trimming removed 5 bases at V and 8 bases at J, with 8 bases between. The CDR3 region has the DNA TGTGCCAGCAGTCTCCGCGGTACGCAGTATTTT. Its protein is CASSLRGTQYF.

This chain links TRBV5-4 with TRBJ2-2, with D possibly matching TRBD2 (6 bases). V dropped 0 bases and J dropped 0 bases, with 18 bases sitting between them. The germline V gene has CDR1 SGHNT and CDR2 YYREEE (reference sequence). This CDR3 comprises 19 residues. The CDR3 is CASSLASPDYRPNTGELFF. In DNA, the CDR3 is TGTGCCAGCAGCTTGGCTTCCCCGGACTATAGACCGAACACCGGGGAGCTGTTTTTT.

The chain is built from TRBV24-1 and TRBJ2-5, with 8 bases lining up with TRBD1. Germline V gene data show CDR1 as KGHDR and CDR2 as SFDVKD. CDR3 length equals 15 residues. Trimming cost V 7 bases and J 1 base; bases outside gene matches: 7. The CDR3, as DNA: TGTGCCACCAGCGCCGGGACAGGATCCCAAGAGACCCAGTACTTC. This codes for CATSAGTGSQETQYF.